Shown below are 19 T cell receptor beta chains from a single sample sequenced in a study of T cell responses to AZD1222 COVID-19 vaccine. The protocol was immunoSEQ multiplex PCR, while the TCRdb copy is restricted to in-frame clones and leaves out a portion. The repertoire includes about 140,000 clones, roughly 88% of them detected once, and around 2.1% sits in the top ten. The starting material was peripheral blood, obtained 28 days after the second AZD1222 dose. These receptors were obtained from an adult who received the AZD1222 COVID-19 vaccine.

The rearrangement links TRBV5-5 to TRBJ1-4; TRBD1 might be the D (5 bases). Per germline, CDR1 SGHKS and CDR2 YYEKEE (reference sequence). This CDR3 is 13 amino acids long. Between the trimmed V and J ends, which lost 0 bases and 17 bases, there was a span of 17 bases. CDR3 in DNA: TGTGCCAGCAGCTTGGTGGTGGGGCTTGCGGGTTTTTTT. Translation gives CASSLVVGLAGFF.

On this clone: The same CDR3 is also encoded by other DNA sequences in this sample. The chain combines TRBV6-1 with TRBJ1-1; a weak D match, TRBD1 (5 bases). The germline V and J ends were trimmed by 3 bases and 3 bases, with 8 bases remaining between them. The CDR3 runs to 13 residues. Germline CDR1 is MNHNS and CDR2 is SASEGT. Here the CDR3 DNA reads TGTGCCAGCAGTGACAGGGAGTACACTGAAGCTTTCTTT. It encodes CASSDREYTEAFF.

J is TRBJ2-1 and V is TRBV27; possibly TRBD1 for D (6 bases). V lost 11 bases to trimming and J lost 6 bases, with 20 bases between them. The germline gives CDR1 MNHEY, CDR2 SMNVEV (reference sequence). The CDR3 length is 14 residues. CDR3 DNA: TGTGCCTCTCGGTGGGCAGGGGATTTCAATGAGCAGTTCTTC. Encoded protein: CASRWAGDFNEQFF.

The J gene is TRBJ2-1, the V gene TRBV10-2, with D unresolved. This CDR3 is built from 12 residues. V was cut by 6 bases and J by 3 bases, with 6 bases left in between. The V gene's germline CDR1 is WSHSY and CDR2 SAAADI. The CDR3 DNA reads TGCGCCAGCAGGGGCGTCTACAATGAGCAGTTCTTC. It is translated as CASRGVYNEQFF.

The chain recombines TRBV5-1 with TRBJ1-1; 8 bases are a match to TRBD1. V shed 4 bases and J 2 bases; nucleotides not matched to a gene: 10. This CDR3 spans 16 amino acids. Germline CDR1 and CDR2: SGHRS and YFSETQ. The CDR3 loop is CASSPGRGQANTEAFF. Written as DNA, the CDR3 is TGCGCCAGCAGCCCCGGAAGGGGACAGGCAAACACTGAAGCTTTCTTT.

There are many counts of this clone. This sequence joins TRBV27 and TRBJ1-3; D gene ambiguous. The CDR3 covers 15 residues. Looked up from germline, CDR1 is MNHEY and CDR2 is SMNVEV (reference sequence). Trimming pared 4 bases from V and 8 bases from J, leaving 18 bases between. The CDR3, as DNA: TGTGCCAGCAGTTCCCGAAAGGATCGGATGGACACCATATATTTT. It yields the protein CASSSRKDRMDTIYF.

This clone has a single count. The gene calls are TRBV11-3 and TRBJ2-7; weak D call: TRBD2 (6 bases). V lost 5 bases, J lost 0 bases, and 14 bases lay in between. Germline V gives CDR1 SGHNT, CDR2 YENEEA. CDR3 size: 15 residues. CDR3 in amino acids: CASSLRDGSSYEQYF. The CDR3 coding sequence is TGTGCCAGCAGCCTGCGGGACGGGAGCTCCTACGAGCAGTACTTC.

The chain has TRBV6-5 and TRBJ1-1; D is undetermined. V lost 2 bases, J lost 5 bases, and 9 bases lay in between. CDR3 length: 13 residues. The V gene's germline CDR1 is MNHEY and CDR2 SVGAGI. The DNA for the CDR3 is TGTGCCAGCAGTTACAACCCGGAAACTGAAGCTTTCTTT. Translation gives CASSYNPETEAFF.

The chain carries TRBV30 and TRBJ1-1, with D perhaps TRBD1 (5 bases). The CDR3 is 13 residues long. Germline CDR1 and CDR2: GTSNPN and SVGIG (reference sequence). Trimming pared 6 bases from V and 9 bases from J, leaving 20 bases between. This CDR3 is CACRGEGAVKAFF. The CDR3 nucleotides read TGTGCCTGCCGGGGGGAAGGGGCCGTAAAAGCTTTCTTT.

The J gene is TRBJ1-6, the V gene TRBV20-1, with D unclear. V was trimmed by 3 bases and J by 9 bases, leaving 12 bases between them. This CDR3 is built from 13 residues. Germline CDR1 and CDR2: DFQATT and SNEGSKA (reference sequence). This chain's CDR3 is CSASKREGSPLHF. CDR3 nucleotides: TGCAGTGCTAGTAAACGGGAGGGTTCACCCCTCCACTTT.

CDR3 residues: CASSQITGGNQPQHF. Written as DNA, the CDR3 is TGTGCCAGTAGCCAAATTACAGGGGGCAATCAGCCCCAGCATTTT. J is TRBJ1-5 and V is TRBV19, with TRBD1 matching over 7 bases. Germline CDR1 is LNHDA and CDR2 is SQIVND (reference sequence). The CDR3 runs 15 residues. V shed 6 bases, J shed 2 bases, and the junction held 7 bases outside the gene matches.

This chain joins TRBV4-1 and TRBJ2-5, with D tentatively TRBD2 (6 bases). The length of the CDR3 is 14 residues. V was trimmed by 2 bases and J by 2 bases, leaving 9 bases between them. Germline V CDR1 and CDR2: MGHRA, YSYEKL. CDR3 bases: TGCGCCAGCAGCCAACTAGCGAAACAAGAGACCCAGTACTTC. Translation: CASSQLAKQETQYF.

The V gene is TRBV14, the J gene TRBJ1-6, with D tentatively TRBD1 (6 bases). CDR3 length: 13 residues. Germline lookup yields CDR1 SGHDN and CDR2 FVKESK. The V and J ends lost 5 bases and 7 bases respectively, with 9 bases between them. DNA for the CDR3: TGTGCCAGCAGCTTAACAGGGAATTCACCCCTCCACTTT. Protein product: CASSLTGNSPLHF.

This clone was recorded once. V is TRBV7-9 and J is TRBJ1-2, with D perhaps matching TRBD1 (5 bases). The CDR3 loop spans 14 amino acids. Per germline, CDR1 SEHNR and CDR2 FQNEAQ (reference sequence). The V and J ends lost 5 bases and 4 bases respectively, with 14 bases between them. CDR3 DNA: TGTGCCAGCAGCCCCAGCGGGGGAGGCTATGGCTACACCTTC. Amino acids: CASSPSGGGYGYTF.

The V gene is TRBV5-4, the J gene TRBJ1-1, with 9 nucleotides matching TRBD1. The germline V gene has CDR1 SGHNT and CDR2 YYREEE (reference sequence). The CDR3 totals 15 residues. After removal of 4 bases from V and 4 bases from J, the junction contained 8 bases not matched to a gene. Here the CDR3 reads CASSVPGTGPTEAFF. CDR3 sequence (DNA): TGTGCCAGCAGCGTTCCCGGGACAGGGCCCACTGAAGCTTTCTTT. Combining the CDR3 with reference TRBV5-4 and TRBJ1-1 gives the whole variable domain ETGVTQSPTHLIKTRGQQVTLRCSSQSGHNTVSWYQQALGQGPQFIFQYYREEENGRGNFPPRFSGLQFPNYSSELNVNALELDDSALYLCASSVPGTGPTEAFFGQGTRLTVV.

The V and J genes are TRBV5-1 and TRBJ1-2; possibly TRBD1 for D (6 bases). In germline, CDR1 is SGHRS, CDR2 YFSETQ. This CDR3 has 14 amino acids. The V and J ends lost 4 bases and 4 bases respectively, with 14 bases between them. CDR3 nucleotides: TGCGCCAGCAGCATGCTGGACAGCTCCTATGGCTACACCTTC. Translation gives CASSMLDSSYGYTF. Full variable domain (outside the CDR3, taken from reference TRBV5-1 and TRBJ1-2): KAGVTQTPRYLIKTRGQQVTLSCSPISGHRSVSWYQQTPGQGLQFLFEYFSETQRNKGNFPGRFSGRQFSNSRSEMNVSTLELGDSALYLCASSMLDSSYGYTFGSGTRLTVV.

V is TRBV18 and J is TRBJ2-3; no clear D. Germline values: CDR1 KGHSH, CDR2 LQKENI. The CDR3 spans 19 residues. The V end lost 3 bases, the J end lost 3 bases, and 25 bases lay between the germline ends. Here the CDR3 DNA reads TGTGCCAGCTCACCCCGGTTCAAGGGTGGGGAAAGAATGACAGATACGCAGTATTTT. Its protein is CASSPRFKGGERMTDTQYF. Full variable domain (remainder filled in from reference TRBV18 and TRBJ2-3): NAGVMQNPRHLVRRRGQEARLRCSPMKGHSHVYWYRQLPEEGLKFMVYLQKENIIDESGMPKERFSAEFPKEGPSILRIQQVVRGDSAAYFCASSPRFKGGERMTDTQYFGPGTRLTVL.

The chain uses TRBV7-6 and TRBJ2-1; no clear D. Trimming left V 1 base short and J 7 bases short, with 14 bases between. The length of the CDR3 is 15 residues. CDR1 and CDR2 from the germline V gene are SGHVS and FNYEAQ. In DNA form, the CDR3 reads TGTGCCAGCAGCTTAGGACGGTCCTCATGGAATGAGCAGTTCTTC. It codes for CASSLGRSSWNEQFF.

The rearrangement uses TRBV11-2 and TRBJ1-3; a possible D gene is TRBD1 (5 bases). The CDR3 spans 17 residues. Germline V gene data show CDR1 as SGHAT and CDR2 as FQNNGV. Deletions cut 1 base from V and 0 bases from J, with 13 bases between. Here the CDR3 reads CASSLGTSGISGNTIYF. The CDR3 DNA follows: TGTGCCAGCAGCTTAGGCACTTCAGGGATCTCTGGAAACACCATATATTTT.